The rows below give T cell receptor beta chains drawn from one sample of a study of shared clonotypes between healthy human individuals. The assay was immunoSEQ multiplex PCR, and TCRdb's table has in-frame clones only and misses some. The sample lists 2 million to 2.5 million clones, 85% to 95% occurring once. The sequencing sample was made of naive CD4+ T cells from PBMCs. The origin of the receptors is a man between 18 and 29 years old in good health. Some clones in this sample may be carry-over from other donors' samples. Each CDR3 is given with its conserved first and last residue. Each record gives: D gene, J gene, V gene, clone size, CDR3 DNA, CDR3 protein. D genes are given only for firm matches. Not every row has a clone size; where given, it reads once, few, many or a size class.

TRBD1	TRBJ2-3	TRBV2	.	TGTGCCAGCAGTGCGGACAGGGTGGGCACAGATACGCAGTATTTT	CASSADRVGTDTQYF
TRBD1	TRBJ1-1	TRBV18	.	TGTGCCAGCTCATTCGGGACAGGGGGTTCTGAAGCTTTCTTT	CASSFGTGGSEAFF
.	TRBJ1-3	TRBV9	.	TGTGCCAGCAGCGTCGAGGGACGGATCTCTGGAAACACCATATATTTT	CASSVEGRISGNTIYF
.	TRBJ1-6	TRBV30	.	TGTGCCTGGGCCCCCGGGGGGGTTGTTTCACCCCTCCACTTT	CAWAPGGVVSPLHF
.	TRBJ1-1	TRBV5-4	few	TGTGCCAGCAGCCCGGACGTGAACACTGAAGCTTTCTTT	CASSPDVNTEAFF
.	TRBJ1-2	TRBV5-1	.	TGCGCCAGCAGCTTGGGGACAGCAATAGACTATGGCTACACCTTC	CASSLGTAIDYGYTF
.	TRBJ2-5	TRBV7-9	.	TGTGCCAGCAGCAGGCAGGGGGAGGCCCAGTACTTC	CASSRQGEAQYF
.	TRBJ1-2	TRBV7-9	once	TGTGCCAGCAGCGACAAGGACTATGGCTACACCTTC	CASSDKDYGYTF
.	TRBJ2-5	TRBV10-3	.	TGTGCCATCAGTGATTTGTTTGGTAGTAGCGGAGGCAACCAAGAGACCCAGTACTTC	CAISDLFGSSGGNQETQYF
TRBD1	TRBJ2-3	TRBV10-3	.	TGTGCCATCAGTCCGGGACAGTCAACTAGCACAGATACGCAGTATTTT	CAISPGQSTSTDTQYF
TRBD1	TRBJ1-4	TRBV29-1	.	TGCAGCGGAGCAAAGACAGGGGGCGATGAAAAACTGTTTTTT	CSGAKTGGDEKLFF
.	TRBJ2-2	TRBV5-6	.	TGTGCCAGCAGCCAGTATCGGACCGGGGAGCTGTTTTTT	CASSQYRTGELFF
.	TRBJ2-3	TRBV28	.	TGTGCCAGCAGTCATAATGGAGACACAGATACGCAGTATTTT	CASSHNGDTDTQYF
.	TRBJ2-7	TRBV1	.	TGCACCAGCAGCCAGGGTCTAGCGGGGCACTACGAGCAGTACTTC	CTSSQGLAGHYEQYF
TRBD2	TRBJ2-1	TRBV2	.	TGTGCCAGCAGTGTCAGCGGGAGGGCCGGTGAGCAGTTCTTC	CASSVSGRAGEQFF
TRBD1	TRBJ2-1	TRBV19	.	TGTGCCAGTAGTTACCAAGGACAGGTCAATGAGCAGTTCTTC	CASSYQGQVNEQFF
TRBD1	TRBJ2-7	TRBV2	.	TGTGCCAGCAGTGTACAGGGGCCCGGCTACGAGCAGTACTTC	CASSVQGPGYEQYF
.	TRBJ2-7	TRBV7-7	once	TGTGCCAGCAGCTCCTGGGATGGCTACGAGCAGTACTTC	CASSSWDGYEQYF
TRBD1	TRBJ1-3	TRBV14	.	TGTGCCAGCAGCCTCGGGACAGGGACGTCTGGAAACACCATATATTTT	CASSLGTGTSGNTIYF
TRBD2	TRBJ2-1	TRBV5-6	.	TGTGCCAGCAGCTTGGAGGGACTAGCGGGGCCTTACAATGAGCAGTTCTTC	CASSLEGLAGPYNEQFF
.	TRBJ2-1	TRBV5-1	.	TGCGCCAGCAGCTTGGTGACGGGTTGGGAAGCCAATGAGCAGTTCTTC	CASSLVTGWEANEQFF
TRBD2	TRBJ2-1	TRBV11-2	.	TGTGCCAGCAGCTTAGTGGGGTTGGTAGCGGGAGGAACCGACAATGAGCAGTTCTTC	CASSLVGLVAGGTDNEQFF
.	TRBJ2-3	TRBV29-1	.	TGCAGCGTTGCGACAGCAAGCACAGATACGCAGTATTTT	CSVATASTDTQYF
TRBD2	TRBJ2-7	TRBV13	.	TGTGCCAGCAGCTCCTTTACCCTAGCGGGGGGCGGCGAGCAGTACTTC	CASSSFTLAGGGEQYF
.	TRBJ1-5	TRBV28	.	TGTGCCAGCCTGGGGCTCCGAGGGGACAACAATCAGCCCCAGCATTTT	CASLGLRGDNNQPQHF
.	TRBJ1-5	TRBV7-2	.	TGTGCCAGCAGCTTAGAATACCCAGGGGCGGATCAGCCCCAGCATTTT	CASSLEYPGADQPQHF
TRBD1	TRBJ1-2	TRBV5-4	.	TGTGCCAGCAGCTTGGGCAGGGGGAACTATGGCTACACCTTC	CASSLGRGNYGYTF
.	TRBJ2-7	TRBV6-4	.	TGTGCCAGCAGGCCTGTCTTCGGCCACAAATCCTACGAGCAGTACTTC	CASRPVFGHKSYEQYF
.	TRBJ1-3	TRBV7-3	.	TGTGCCAGCAGCCCTTGGATCTCTGGAAACACCATATATTTT	CASSPWISGNTIYF
TRBD2	TRBJ2-1	TRBV7-3	.	TGTGCCAGCAGCTCCTCCGGGACTAGCCTTATGGATGAGCAGTTCTTC	CASSSSGTSLMDEQFF
.	TRBJ2-6	TRBV6-7	.	TGTGCCAGCAGTTACGTCCTGCGGGCCAACGTCCTGACTTTC	CASSYVLRANVLTF
.	TRBJ2-3	TRBV18	.	TGTGCCAGCTCACCCGGGACGTCTGGATACACAGATACGCAGTATTTT	CASSPGTSGYTDTQYF
.	TRBJ2-1	TRBV7-2	.	TGTGCCAGCAGCTTAGGAGTCGGCTCCTACAATGAGCAGTTCTTC	CASSLGVGSYNEQFF
TRBD1	TRBJ1-2	TRBV5-4	.	TGTGCCAGCAGCACCGACAGGGTCTATGGCTACACCTTC	CASSTDRVYGYTF
.	TRBJ2-5	TRBV18	.	TGTGCCAGCTCACCCAGACCAGAGACCCAGTACTTC	CASSPRPETQYF
TRBD2	TRBJ2-2	TRBV18	.	TGTGCCAGCTCACCGGGACTAGCGGGAAGTGGAGGGGAGCTGTTTTTT	CASSPGLAGSGGELFF
.	TRBJ1-4	TRBV7-3	.	TGTGCCAGCAGTAGGGGACTTGGGGAAAAACTGTTTTTT	CASSRGLGEKLFF
.	TRBJ2-7	TRBV6-5	.	TGTGCCAGCAGTTACGGAGGAGGGAACTCCTACGAGCAGTACTTC	CASSYGGGNSYEQYF
.	TRBJ2-3	TRBV19	once	TGTGCCAGTAGTGTGGGCACAGATACGCAGTATTTT	CASSVGTDTQYF
.	TRBJ2-7	TRBV10-3	.	TGTGCCATCACGCCCGGGATTGTGGGCGAGCAGTACTTC	CAITPGIVGEQYF